Here is one T cell receptor beta chain with its context. The sample originates from a study of blood T cell repertoires in COVID-19. Across the whole study: The analysed material was cDNA or gDNA that came from T cells, B-cell-depleted T cells, or PBMCs.

Methods used by the authors: Quantification of nucleated cells was approximated via reference gene primer amplification. Generated by immunoSEQ multiplex PCR, the TCRdb table keeps only in-frame clones and is missing some. That table supplies the V and J calls and clone size; D and trimming were determined from the DNA. Of 120,000 or so clones listed, roughly 74% are singletons. Trimming took 4 bases from V and 7 from J; bases not matched to a gene: 17. The CDR3 extends over 17 amino acids. Looked up from germline, CDR1 is LGHNA and CDR2 is YNFKEQ. The genes are TRBV4-2 and TRBJ2-7; 9 bases align to TRBD2. This receptor was obtained from a man in his 60s with acute or convalescent COVID-19. Source material: peripheral blood. Written as DNA, the CDR3 is TGTGCCAGCAGCCCAATGGGTGGCGGGAGGGCTGGGTATGAGCAGTACTTC. Its translation: CASSPMGGGRAGYEQYF.